These 3 T cell receptor beta chains share one sample of origin, sequenced in a study of T cells after yellow fever vaccination. TCRdb re-analysed the 5' RACE reads in MiXCR, keeping a single row per CDR3 protein. The sample holds a few hundred thousand distinct CDR3 sequences; 6.5% to 7.5% are singletons and the top ten take roughly 1%. The material sequenced was CD4+ T cells sorted from PBMCs, taken on the day of the yellow fever booster vaccination. Receptors originate from a young man who received the YFV17D yellow fever vaccine.

This chain uses TRBV20-1 with TRBJ2-3, with D tentatively TRBD2 (6 bases). Germline CDR1 reads DFQATT; CDR2 reads SNEGSKA (reference sequence). V lost 4 bases, J lost 3 bases, and 17 bases lay in between. The CDR3 covers 15 residues. The CDR3 DNA follows: TGCAGTGCTACCCGCCTTGGCGGGACGACAGATACGCAGTATTTT. Its translation: CSATRLGGTTDTQYF.

This clonotype came up many times. The gene calls are TRBV7-9 and TRBJ2-2; the match to TRBD2 covers 13 bases. The CDR3 sequence is 15 residues long. V gave up 4 bases and J gave up 5 bases; unmatched junction bases: 1. CDR1 is SEHNR, CDR2 FQNEAQ, per germline (reference sequence). This CDR3 is CASSSGLAGTGELFF. DNA for the CDR3: TGTGCCAGCAGCTCGGGACTAGCGGGAACCGGGGAGCTGTTTTTT. Together with reference TRBV7-9 and TRBJ2-2, the CDR3 gives the full variable domain: DTGVSQNPRHKITKRGQNVTFRCDPISEHNRLYWYRQTLGQGPEFLTYFQNEAQLEKSRLLSDRFSAERPKGSFSTLEIQRTEQGDSAMYLCASSSGLAGTGELFFGEGSRLTVL.

The J gene is TRBJ2-1, the V gene TRBV7-9; TRBD2 matches 10 bases. CDR1 is SEHNR and CDR2 is FQNEAQ in the germline V gene (reference sequence). The junction had 15 bases not matched to a gene; V was cut back by 5 bases and J by 8 bases. The CDR3 runs 17 residues. DNA for the CDR3: TGTGCCAGCAGCGAAAGATGGGCTAGCGGGAGATTTGATGAGCAGTTCTTC. Residues: CASSERWASGRFDEQFF.